This is a list of T cell receptor beta chains from one sample in a study of cytomegalovirus exposure and HLA in healthy donors. TCRdb's copy holds only in-frame clones and misses some; the assay was immunoSEQ multiplex PCR. The sample shows nearly 80,000 clones, over 85% of them seen only once. Sequenced: PBMCs. The receptors come from a woman between 25 and 40 years old in good health and CMV-seronegative. Each CDR3 is given with its conserved first and last residue. The D gene is left open where the match is weak. Clone size appears in some rows only: once, few, many, or a class for an expanded clone.

D gene: TRBD2; clone size: .; V gene: TRBV2; J gene: TRBJ2-1; CDR3 protein: CASSAPGGGLAGGNEQFF; CDR3 DNA: TGTGCCAGCAGTGCCCCAGGGGGGGGACTAGCGGGAGGTAATGAGCAGTTCTTC
D gene: TRBD1; clone size: .; V gene: TRBV29-1; J gene: TRBJ2-7; CDR3 protein: CSVGYRGLRYEQYF; CDR3 DNA: TGCAGCGTGGGATACAGGGGGCTCAGGTACGAGCAGTACTTC
D gene: TRBD2; clone size: .; V gene: TRBV11-3; J gene: TRBJ2-1; CDR3 protein: CASSFGSGRGGNEQFF; CDR3 DNA: TGTGCCAGCAGCTTTGGTAGCGGGAGGGGAGGAAATGAGCAGTTCTTC
D gene: .; clone size: .; V gene: TRBV14; J gene: TRBJ2-7; CDR3 protein: CASSHQNGAYYEQYF; CDR3 DNA: TGTGCCAGCAGCCATCAGAATGGGGCCTACTACGAGCAGTACTTC
D gene: TRBD2; clone size: .; V gene: TRBV4-2; J gene: TRBJ2-1; CDR3 protein: CASSKRTSGKLYNEQFF; CDR3 DNA: TGTGCCAGCAGCAAAAGGACTAGCGGGAAACTTTACAATGAGCAGTTCTTC
D gene: TRBD1; clone size: .; V gene: TRBV29-1; J gene: TRBJ2-7; CDR3 protein: CSAGTGAYEQYF; CDR3 DNA: TGCAGCGCGGGGACAGGGGCCTACGAGCAGTACTTC
D gene: TRBD1; clone size: .; V gene: TRBV2; J gene: TRBJ2-6; CDR3 protein: CASSEVNAGGSGANVLTF; CDR3 DNA: TGTGCCAGCAGTGAAGTGAACGCAGGGGGCTCTGGGGCCAACGTCCTGACTTTC
D gene: .; clone size: .; V gene: TRBV28; J gene: TRBJ2-5; CDR3 protein: CASSPSRSGFRETQYF; CDR3 DNA: TGTGCCAGCAGTCCTTCTCGAAGCGGATTTCGGGAGACCCAGTACTTC
D gene: TRBD1; clone size: .; V gene: TRBV7-9; J gene: TRBJ2-2; CDR3 protein: CASSLLPRGSGELFF; CDR3 DNA: TGTGCCAGCAGCTTATTACCCAGGGGGTCCGGGGAGCTGTTTTTT
D gene: TRBD1; clone size: .; V gene: TRBV6-5; J gene: TRBJ1-1; CDR3 protein: CASSRDRDTEAFF; CDR3 DNA: TGTGCCAGCAGTCGTGACAGGGACACTGAAGCTTTCTTT
D gene: .; clone size: once; V gene: TRBV6-5; J gene: TRBJ2-3; CDR3 protein: CASTRDGTDTQYF; CDR3 DNA: TGTGCCAGCACGCGGGACGGCACAGATACGCAGTATTTT
D gene: TRBD2; clone size: .; V gene: TRBV28; J gene: TRBJ2-3; CDR3 protein: CASSLRLLAGLEDTQYF; CDR3 DNA: TGTGCCAGCAGTTTAAGGTTGCTAGCGGGGTTGGAAGATACGCAGTATTTT
D gene: .; clone size: .; V gene: TRBV6-1; J gene: TRBJ2-2; CDR3 protein: CASSAGRRQNHGELFF; CDR3 DNA: TGTGCCAGCAGTGCAGGGAGGCGCCAAAACCACGGGGAGCTGTTTTTT
D gene: TRBD2; clone size: .; V gene: TRBV5-4; J gene: TRBJ2-5; CDR3 protein: CASSLGLAGEGRETQYF; CDR3 DNA: TGTGCCAGCAGCCTCGGACTAGCGGGAGAGGGGAGGGAGACCCAGTACTTC
D gene: TRBD1; clone size: .; V gene: TRBV5-4; J gene: TRBJ1-2; CDR3 protein: CASSPVGQGENYGYTF; CDR3 DNA: TGTGCCAGCAGCCCTGTGGGACAGGGCGAAAACTATGGCTACACCTTC
D gene: .; clone size: .; V gene: TRBV6-1; J gene: TRBJ1-1; CDR3 protein: CASSETTENTEAFF; CDR3 DNA: TGTGCCAGCAGTGAAACGACAGAGAACACTGAAGCTTTCTTT
D gene: .; clone size: .; V gene: TRBV7-2; J gene: TRBJ2-5; CDR3 protein: CASSLVGGGETQYF; CDR3 DNA: TGTGCCAGCAGCTTAGTGGGAGGGGGAGAGACCCAGTACTTC
D gene: TRBD2; clone size: .; V gene: TRBV30; J gene: TRBJ2-1; CDR3 protein: CAWSVGLASVDEQFF; CDR3 DNA: TGTGCCTGGAGTGTCGGACTAGCGTCAGTGGATGAGCAGTTCTTC
D gene: TRBD1; clone size: .; V gene: TRBV5-4; J gene: TRBJ1-4; CDR3 protein: CASSSSDRGLGEKLFF; CDR3 DNA: TGTGCCAGCAGCTCATCCGACAGGGGGCTGGGTGAAAAACTGTTTTTT
D gene: TRBD1; clone size: few; V gene: TRBV6-5; J gene: TRBJ2-7; CDR3 protein: CASIRGSEQYF; CDR3 DNA: TGTGCCAGCATCAGGGGGTCCGAGCAGTACTTC
D gene: .; clone size: .; V gene: TRBV19; J gene: TRBJ1-5; CDR3 protein: CASKQQEKGNQPQHF; CDR3 DNA: TGTGCCAGTAAACAACAGGAGAAGGGCAATCAGCCCCAGCATTTT
D gene: .; clone size: .; V gene: TRBV15; J gene: TRBJ1-2; CDR3 protein: CATSRDLSGQGVSGYTF; CDR3 DNA: TGTGCCACCAGCAGAGATCTAAGTGGGCAGGGCGTGAGCGGCTACACCTTC
D gene: .; clone size: .; V gene: TRBV15; J gene: TRBJ1-5; CDR3 protein: CATRGGGGMGQPQHF; CDR3 DNA: TGTGCCACCAGAGGAGGCGGGGGGATGGGGCAGCCCCAGCATTTT
D gene: TRBD1; clone size: .; V gene: TRBV30; J gene: TRBJ2-7; CDR3 protein: CAWSATGARYEQYF; CDR3 DNA: TGTGCCTGGAGTGCCACAGGGGCCAGGTACGAGCAGTACTTC
D gene: .; clone size: .; V gene: TRBV5-6; J gene: TRBJ1-6; CDR3 protein: CASSLAGGDSPLHF; CDR3 DNA: TGTGCCAGCAGCTTGGCGGGGGGGGATTCACCCCTCCACTTT
D gene: .; clone size: .; V gene: TRBV6-5; J gene: TRBJ1-5; CDR3 protein: CASSYRGFGSNQPQHF; CDR3 DNA: TGTGCCAGCAGTTACCGGGGATTCGGGTCTAATCAGCCCCAGCATTTT
D gene: TRBD2; clone size: few; V gene: TRBV30; J gene: TRBJ2-2; CDR3 protein: CAWSVPPGLAGYRDGELFF; CDR3 DNA: TGTGCCTGGAGTGTACCGCCCGGACTAGCGGGTTATCGCGACGGGGAGCTGTTTTTT
D gene: TRBD2; clone size: .; V gene: TRBV6-4; J gene: TRBJ2-3; CDR3 protein: CASSETSGMTDTQYF; CDR3 DNA: TGTGCCAGCAGTGAGACTAGCGGGATGACAGATACGCAGTATTTT